This T cell receptor beta chain is from a study of shared clonotypes between healthy human individuals. The overall study: In total, the donors were a couple of women and a few men aged 18 to 49. Study observations and caveats: Richness estimates generally favored naive over memory subsets. Clonotype sharing across donors was expected to vary with sequencing depth. Around 5% of naive CD4 clonotypes were common to a handful of donors.

Comments on this clone: Its antigen is still unknown.

This table comes from immunoSEQ multiplex PCR, and its TCRdb copy is limited to in-frame clones, with some not included. The table includes around 750,000 clones, 74% detected once. CDR3 length: 15 residues. V shed 6 bases and J shed 3 bases, with 18 bases lying between them. Germline loops: CDR1 MNHNS, CDR2 SASEGT. This rearrangement joins TRBV6-1 to TRBJ2-7; a possible D gene is TRBD2 (6 bases). The sequence derives from a woman younger than 45 in good health. The material sequenced was memory CD4+ T cells sorted from blood. Subset given: CD45RA-negative fraction. The CDR3 DNA reads TGTGCCAGCAGAAGACTAGTCCGACTCAACTACGAGCAGTACTTC. Its protein is CASRRLVRLNYEQYF.